Below are 9 T cell receptor beta chains sequenced from a single sample in a study of T cells in Graves' hyperthyroidism and ophthalmopathy. Regions amplified from RNA transcripts were the TCR beta CDR3 regions. An initial round of RT-PCR targeting the TCR CDR3 relied on the HTBI primer set. TCRdb re-derived calls from the multiplex PCR reads in MiXCR, one entry per CDR3 protein. The table includes 350,000 to 500,000 distinct CDR3 sequences, approximately 15% detected once. The sample comprised blood. These TCRs come from a woman under 30 with Graves' hyperthyroidism.

This clonotype occurred a few times. The chain combines TRBV10-3 with TRBJ2-7; TRBD2 agrees at 9 bases. After removal of 6 bases from V and 5 bases from J, the junction contained 8 bases not matched to a gene. Germline values: CDR1 ENHRY, CDR2 SYGVKD. This CDR3 is built from 14 residues. The CDR3 DNA reads as TGTGCCATCAGCTCCTATAGCGGGAGTAACGAGCAGTACTTC. Its translation is CAISSYSGSNEQYF.

Concerning this clonotype: This may stem from a read error, because a much larger clone lies one nucleotide away. The rearrangement uses TRBV7-2 and TRBJ1-5; the D gene is possibly TRBD1 (6 bases). Trimming took off 1 base at V and 2 bases at J, with 12 bases between the two ends. This CDR3 region has 16 residues. Germline V gives CDR1 SGHTA, CDR2 FQGNSA. The chain's CDR3 is CASSLGGGGRNQPQHF. The CDR3 nucleotides read TGTGCCAGCAGCTTAGGAGGGGGGGGACGCAATCAGCCCCAGCATTTT.

This clonotype was counted many times. The chain employs TRBV27 and TRBJ2-7; 8 nucleotides align to TRBD1. J was trimmed by 4 bases and V by 6 bases; bases with no gene match: 8. CDR1 is MNHEY, CDR2 SMNVEV, per germline (reference sequence). The length of the CDR3 is 14 residues. The CDR3 loop is CASRGQGRLYEQYF. The CDR3, as DNA: TGTGCCAGCAGAGGACAGGGCAGGTTGTACGAGCAGTACTTC.

This clonotype was detected once. This chain uses TRBV4-1 with TRBJ2-7, with D possibly being TRBD2 (6 bases). The germline V gene encodes CDR1 MGHRA and CDR2 YSYEKL. The CDR3 sequence is 15 residues long. Trimming left V 1 base short and J 1 base short, with 11 bases between. The CDR3 DNA sequence: TGCGCCAGCAGCCAAGTTGATAGCGGATCCTACGAGCAGTACTTC. Translation gives CASSQVDSGSYEQYF.

This CDR3 reads CASSLSGHKETQYF. DNA for the CDR3: TGTGCCAGCAGTTTATCCGGACACAAAGAGACCCAGTACTTC. The chain couples TRBV12-3 or TRBV12-4 to TRBJ2-5, with a tentative D call TRBD1 (5 bases). The V end was cut by 2 bases, the J end by 3 bases, with 10 bases between. The CDR3 totals 14 residues.

This clonotype occurred a few times. CDR3 in DNA: TGCAGTGCCACTATTTGGGGAATTGAAAACATTCAGTACTTC. Protein sequence: CSATIWGIENIQYF. The V and J genes are TRBV20-1 and TRBJ2-4, with unresolved D. Germline CDR1 DFQATT, CDR2 SNEGSKA (reference sequence). V was pared by 6 bases and J by 5 bases, with 17 bases between. The CDR3 has 14 amino acids.

This clonotype has a count of ten or more. This chain connects TRBV2 to TRBJ2-1; TRBD2 agrees at 12 bases. V shed 5 bases and J 9 bases; nucleotides not matched to a gene: 11. The CDR3 is 16 residues long. Per germline, CDR1 SNHLY and CDR2 FYNNEI. The CDR3 DNA sequence: TGTGCCAGCAGTCCTGTACTAGCGGGAGGCCCGGGTGAGCAGTTCTTC. Residues: CASSPVLAGGPGEQFF.

A word on this clonotype: Given a much more abundant clone one base away, this may be a read error. The CDR3 end shows no conserved phenylalanine or tryptophan, and so a read error is likely. This chain uses TRBV13 with TRBJ2-7, with 9 nucleotides matching TRBD2. The germline CDR1 and CDR2 sequences are PRHDT and FYEKMQ (reference sequence). The CDR3 spans 15 residues. J was trimmed by 3 bases and V by 3 bases; bases with no gene match: 6. CDR3 loop: CASSLETSGFYEQYL. The CDR3 bases are TGTGCCAGCAGCTTGGAGACTAGCGGATTCTACGAGCAGTACCTC.

This clonotype was recorded at least ten times. This chain joins TRBV7-2 and TRBJ2-3, with D hard to call. The V and J ends lost 0 bases and 0 bases respectively, with 7 bases between them. Germline V gene data show CDR1 as SGHTA and CDR2 as FQGNSA. This CDR3 is 15 amino acids long. CDR3 region: CASSLALRSTDTQYF. CDR3 nucleotide sequence: TGTGCCAGCAGCTTAGCGCTACGGAGCACAGATACGCAGTATTTT.